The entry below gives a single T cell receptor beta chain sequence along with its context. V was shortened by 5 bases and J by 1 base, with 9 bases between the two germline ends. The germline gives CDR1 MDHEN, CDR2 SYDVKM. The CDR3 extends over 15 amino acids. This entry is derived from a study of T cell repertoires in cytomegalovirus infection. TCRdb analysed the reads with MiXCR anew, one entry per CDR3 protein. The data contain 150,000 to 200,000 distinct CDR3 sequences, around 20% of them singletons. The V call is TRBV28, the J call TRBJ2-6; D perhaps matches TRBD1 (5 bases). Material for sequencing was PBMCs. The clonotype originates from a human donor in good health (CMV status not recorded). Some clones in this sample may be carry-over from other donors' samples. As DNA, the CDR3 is TGTGCCAGCAGTCCGACAGTGTCTGGGGCCAACGTCCTGACTTTC. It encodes CASSPTVSGANVLTF.